This entry lists 5 T cell receptor beta chains sequenced from one sample in a study of Graves' ophthalmopathy and Graves' hyperthyroidism. Investigators amplified TCR beta CDR3 regions from RNA transcripts. The first round was an RT-PCR with HTBI primers, and the second round was a multiplex PCR. TCRdb re-called the multiplex PCR reads with MiXCR, one entry per CDR3 protein. The profile shows about 550,000 distinct CDR3 sequences, roughly 40% of them singletons. Sequenced: peripheral blood or thyroid tissue (not recorded which). The receptors here all came from an adult man with Graves' hyperthyroidism.

This clonotype was recorded many times. The chain employs TRBV20-1 and TRBJ1-5; D is possibly TRBD1 (5 bases). CDR1 DFQATT and CDR2 SNEGSKA come from the germline V gene (reference sequence). CDR3 length: 17 residues. The V gene lost 3 bases and the J gene lost 2 bases, with 20 bases spanning the gap. CDR3 coding DNA: TGCAGTGCTAGGCCAGGGACGGAGGGTAGGGGCAATCAGCCCCAGCATTTT. Protein: CSARPGTEGRGNQPQHF.

This clonotype was found a few times. Likely a read error: the CDR3 ends without its conserved phenylalanine or tryptophan. V usage is TRBV7-6 and J usage is TRBJ2-5, with 9 positions matching TRBD1. Trimming removed 5 bases from V and 5 bases from J; junction bases left unmatched: 0. Germline V lookup: CDR1 SGHVS, CDR2 FNYEAQ. The CDR3 length is 12 residues. CDR3 bases: TGTGCCAGCAGCGGGACAGGGGAGACCCAGTACCTC. This translates into CASSGTGETQYL.

This clonotype was observed at least ten times. The J gene is TRBJ1-1, the V gene TRBV20-1; 7 bases line up with TRBD1. Germline lookup yields CDR1 DFQATT and CDR2 SNEGSKA (reference sequence). V trimming: 0 bases; J trimming: 5 bases; junction bases outside the gene matches: 12. CDR3 size: 16 residues. The CDR3 nucleotides are TGCAGTGCTAGAGATGAATTGGTAGGGGGCTTTACTGAAGCTTTCTTT. It encodes CSARDELVGGFTEAFF.

The chain joins TRBV3-1 to TRBJ2-6, with 7 bases identical to TRBD1. Germline V gives CDR1 LGHDT, CDR2 YNNKEL (reference sequence). This CDR3 is built from 17 residues. Losses at the gene ends were 4 bases for V and 2 bases for J; bases not matched to a gene: 8. The DNA of the CDR3 is TGTGCCAGCAGCCTGGTGACAGGGTCGGCTGGGGCCAACGTCCTGACTTTC. This gives the protein CASSLVTGSAGANVLTF.

This clonotype was observed many times. This rearrangement joins TRBV19 to TRBJ1-6; no clear D. Germline V gene lookup returns CDR1 LNHDA and CDR2 SQIVND (reference sequence). The CDR3 length is 11 residues. V lost 4 bases, J lost 12 bases, and 7 bases lay in between. The CDR3: CASSTPEPLHF. CDR3 nucleotides: TGTGCCAGTAGTACCCCAGAACCCCTCCACTTT. Variable domain in full (rest from reference TRBV19 and TRBJ1-6): DGGITQSPKYLFRKEGQNVTLSCEQNLNHDAMYWYRQDPGQGLRLIYYSQIVNDFQKGDIAEGYSVSREKKESFPLTVTSAQKNPTAFYLCASSTPEPLHFGNGTRLTVT.